Listed here are 23 T cell receptor beta chains from one sample, sequenced in a study of blood T cell repertoires in COVID-19. Libraries were prepared by immunoSEQ multiplex PCR; TCRdb keeps only in-frame clonotypes and omits some of them. The table has hundreds of thousands of clones, approximately 90% seen once. The sequenced sample was peripheral blood. The receptors derive from a woman aged 18-35 years with acute or convalescent COVID-19.

This chain uses TRBV5-4 with TRBJ2-1; 9 nucleotides align to TRBD2. Looked up from germline, CDR1 is SGHNT and CDR2 is YYREEE (reference sequence). The J segment lost 4 bases and the V segment lost 4 bases, leaving 6 bases of the junction unmatched. The CDR3 totals 15 residues. CDR3 loop: CASSLSGGPYNEQFF. CDR3 nucleotide sequence: TGTGCCAGCAGCCTCAGCGGGGGGCCTTACAATGAGCAGTTCTTC.

The V and J genes are TRBV9 and TRBJ1-3, with 7 nucleotides matching TRBD1. This CDR3 comprises 17 residues. From germline, CDR1 is SGDLS and CDR2 YYNGEE. Unmatched junction bases numbered 11, after V lost 2 bases and J lost 3 bases. CDR3 in amino acids: CASSVKAQGGYGNTIYF. CDR3 sequence (DNA): TGTGCCAGCAGCGTTAAAGCCCAAGGGGGCTATGGAAACACCATATATTTT.

The genes are TRBV1 and TRBJ2-7; the listed D gene, TRBD1, was not tested against the DNA. TRBV1 is a pseudogene locus. CDR3 length: 14 residues. The CDR3, as DNA: TGCACCAGCAGCCAAAAGGCAGGGGGCGACGAGCAGTACTTC. This codes for CTSSQKAGGDEQYF.

The V and J genes are TRBV25-1 and TRBJ1-3, with D uncertain. CDR1 is MGHDK and CDR2 is SYGVNS in the germline V gene. There are 13 residues in the CDR3. Trimming shortened V by 3 bases and J by 2 bases, and 5 bases separated the two germline ends. DNA of the CDR3: TGTGCCAGCAGTGACAGTACTGGAAACACCATATATTTT. It translates to CASSDSTGNTIYF.

This clone came up once. The sample contains more than one DNA sequence encoding this CDR3. The J gene is TRBJ2-7, the V gene TRBV9; possible D gene TRBD2, 6 bases. CDR3 length: 14 amino acids. The germline gives CDR1 SGDLS, CDR2 YYNGEE. V lost 2 bases, J lost 1 base, and 10 bases lay in between. This chain's CDR3 is CASSVGGSSYEQYF. In DNA form, the CDR3 reads TGTGCCAGCAGCGTTGGGGGGTCGTCCTACGAGCAGTACTTC.

V usage is TRBV6-5 and J usage is TRBJ1-6; 9 positions match TRBD1. CDR1 is MNHEY and CDR2 is SVGAGI in the germline V gene. V was clipped by 7 bases and J by 11 bases; unmatched bases: 12. The CDR3 spans 15 residues. CDR3 residues: CASTPGGTGSPPLHF. The CDR3 region has the DNA TGTGCCAGCACCCCAGGGGGGACAGGGTCGCCACCCCTCCACTTT.

The CDR3 spells CASSAGAPDGDQPQHF. In DNA form, the CDR3 reads TGTGCCAGCAGCGCCGGAGCCCCCGATGGCGATCAGCCCCAGCATTTT. The V and J genes are TRBV9 and TRBJ1-5; D gene ambiguous. CDR1 and CDR2 from the germline V gene are SGDLS and YYNGEE. This CDR3 region has 16 residues. V lost 3 bases and J lost 5, with 18 bases in between.

This rearrangement joins TRBV18 to TRBJ1-2, with a weak D call TRBD1 (5 bases). Germline V CDR1 and CDR2: KGHSH, LQKENI. The CDR3 spans 14 residues. Trimming left V 2 bases short and J 4 bases short, with 11 bases between. CDR3 nucleotides: TGTGCCAGCTCACCAGTCGCAGGGTTCTATGGCTACACCTTC. Its protein product is CASSPVAGFYGYTF.

In its sample, this clone was seen a few times. The chain recombines TRBV11-2 with TRBJ1-2; a possible D gene is TRBD1 (5 bases). The CDR3 has 14 amino acids. The germline V and J ends were trimmed by 3 bases and 5 bases, with 13 bases remaining between them. Germline assignment: CDR1 SGHAT and CDR2 FQNNGV. The CDR3 coding sequence is TGTGCCAGCAGCTTCGGGCAGGGCCGATATGGCTACACCTTC. It encodes CASSFGQGRYGYTF.

About this clone itself: The junction differs from germline at one of its ends, possibly a read error. The chain links TRBV5-4 to TRBJ1-2, with TRBD1 as a possible D gene (5 bases). CDR1 and CDR2 from the germline V gene are SGHNT and YYREEE (reference sequence). There are 12 residues in the CDR3. The CDR3: CASSRDYYRYTF. The CDR3 DNA sequence: TGTGCCAGCAGCCGGGACTACTATCGCTACACCTTC.

CDR3: CASKMGQGLYEQYF. CDR3 DNA sequence: TGTGCCAGCAAAATGGGACAGGGTCTCTACGAGCAGTACTTC. This chain joins TRBV5-6 and TRBJ2-7, with 9 bases aligning to TRBD1. Germline V CDR1 and CDR2: SGHDT, YYEEEE. This CDR3 comprises 14 residues. With V trimmed by 6 bases and J by 3 bases, 7 bases remained unmatched.

This chain connects TRBV5-1 to TRBJ1-1, with D perhaps TRBD1 (5 bases). The V gene lost 0 bases and the J gene lost 5 bases, with 17 bases spanning the gap. CDR1 SGHRS and CDR2 YFSETQ come from the germline V gene. CDR3 length: 16 residues. This CDR3 reads CASSLAGGGGRTEAFF. The CDR3 DNA sequence: TGCGCCAGCAGCTTGGCTGGCGGGGGAGGTCGGACTGAAGCTTTCTTT.

J is TRBJ2-7 and V is TRBV15, with TRBD1 as a possible D gene (5 bases). Germline CDR1 reads LNHNV; CDR2 reads YYDKDF (reference sequence). The CDR3 runs 15 residues. Between the trimmed V and J ends, which lost 7 bases and 0 bases, there was a span of 16 bases. CDR3 nucleotide sequence: TGTGCCACCATCCCCAGTCTTCAGGGCTCCTACGAGCAGTACTTC. Encoded protein: CATIPSLQGSYEQYF.

V and J are TRBV4-3 and TRBJ1-2; 11 bases align to TRBD1. CDR3 length: 13 amino acids. From germline, CDR1 is LGHNA and CDR2 YSLEER. J gave up 8 bases and V 1 base, and 0 bases lay outside the gene matches. As DNA, the CDR3 is TGCGCCAGCAGCCAAGGGACAGGGGGCGGCTACACCTTC. Translation gives CASSQGTGGGYTF.

The rearrangement joins TRBV2 to TRBJ1-3; no definite D call. CDR3 length: 13 amino acids. Germline assignment: CDR1 SNHLY and CDR2 FYNNEI. With 6 bases removed from V and 0 bases from J, the gap between germline ends came to 6 bases. CDR3: CASRGDSGNTIYF. DNA of the CDR3: TGTGCCAGCAGGGGCGACTCTGGAAACACCATATATTTT.

The chain has TRBV6-2 or TRBV6-3 and TRBJ2-7, with a tentative D call TRBD2 (6 bases). CDR1 MNHEY and CDR2 SVGEGT come from the germline V gene. This CDR3 has 14 residues. Trimming took off 7 bases at V and 4 bases at J, with 17 bases between the two ends. The CDR3 loop reads CASTPGDDPYEQYF. The CDR3 DNA reads as TGTGCCAGCACCCCGGGAGATGATCCGTACGAGCAGTACTTC.

The chain links TRBV7-2 to TRBJ2-7; D gene unclear. CDR1 SGHTA and CDR2 FQGNSA come from the germline V gene. The CDR3 covers 16 residues. V shed 2 bases and J shed 4 bases, with 18 bases lying between them. The CDR3 region is CASSLTWSPPRYEQYF. DNA for the CDR3: TGTGCCAGCAGCTTAACCTGGTCGCCGCCGCGGTACGAGCAGTACTTC.

In the case of this clone: This same CDR3 is encoded by further DNA sequences in the sample. This rearrangement joins TRBV4-1 to TRBJ2-7; D is perhaps TRBD2 (5 bases). Trimming removed 1 base from V and 7 bases from J, with 5 bases in between. The germline V gene encodes CDR1 MGHRA and CDR2 YSYEKL. CDR3 length: 11 amino acids. CDR3 residues: CASSQAGEQYF. The CDR3 DNA sequence: TGCGCCAGCAGCCAAGCGGGGGAGCAGTACTTC.

The chain links TRBV10-2 to TRBJ1-1, with D unclear. The CDR3 extends over 14 amino acids. Trimming left V 0 bases short and J 4 bases short, with 9 bases between. The germline V gene has CDR1 WSHSY and CDR2 SAAADI. CDR3 sequence (DNA): TGCGCCAGCAGTGAGTCGGAGAGTTCCACTGAAGCTTTCTTT. Residues: CASSESESSTEAFF.

The chain couples TRBV10-3 to TRBJ1-1, with 7 nucleotides matching TRBD1. The ends lost 5 bases at V and 2 bases at J; junction bases unmatched: 5. The CDR3 is 14 amino acids. Germline V gene data show CDR1 as ENHRY and CDR2 as SYGVKD. The CDR3 loop is CAISPGQVNTEAFF. In DNA form, the CDR3 reads TGTGCCATCAGTCCCGGACAGGTCAACACTGAAGCTTTCTTT.

CDR3 amino acids: CASSPKTGGSELFF. The CDR3 nucleotides are TGTGCCAGCTCACCAAAGACAGGGGGGAGTGAACTGTTTTTT. The rearrangement links TRBV18 to TRBJ1-4; the match to TRBD1 covers 9 bases. The CDR3 has 14 amino acids. The ends lost 2 bases at V and 12 bases at J; junction bases unmatched: 7. Germline CDR1 KGHSH, CDR2 LQKENI.

The chain's CDR3 is CASGGQGPRRRTEAFF. CDR3 bases: TGTGCTAGTGGGGGACAGGGGCCTCGACGTCGCACTGAAGCTTTCTTT. The chain employs TRBV12-5 and TRBJ1-1, with 10 bases that match TRBD1. With V trimmed by 6 bases and J by 4 bases, 11 bases remained unmatched. The CDR3 runs 16 residues. Germline CDR1 and CDR2: LGHNT and FRNRAP. Filled out from reference TRBV12-5 and TRBJ1-1, the complete variable domain reads DARVTQTPRHKVTEMGQEVTMRCQPILGHNTVFWYRQTMMQGLELLAYFRNRAPLDDSGMPKDRFSAEMPDATLATLKIQPSEPRDSAVYFCASGGQGPRRRTEAFFGQGTRLTVV.

This chain joins TRBV3-1 (or the pseudogene TRBV3-2) and TRBJ2-3, with D uncertain. The CDR3 loop spans 13 amino acids. V was pared by 7 bases and J by 0 bases, with 8 bases between. The germline CDR1 and CDR2 sequences are LGHDT and YNNKEL (reference sequence). CDR3 coding DNA: TGTGCCAGCATAGGAGCTAGCACAGATACGCAGTATTTT. It encodes CASIGASTDTQYF.